This T cell receptor (beta chain) stems from a study of tumor-infiltrating lymphocytes in localized non-small cell lung cancer. On the study more broadly: Tumor tissue and non-adjacent uninvolved lung came from each patient. Regarding the study as a whole: Each assay used a separate piece of the same tissue. Tumors had more T cell infiltration than uninvolved lung, per TCRbeta sequencing and CD3 counts. Available tissue quantity limited TCR sequencing to a patient subset.

In regard to this clone: Its antigen remains unidentified.

Sequencing was performed with immunoSEQ multiplex PCR; in TCRdb, only in-frame clones are kept and a portion is missing. The sample consists of over 10,000 clones, nearly 85% of them appearing once. The germline V gene encodes CDR1 GTSNPN and CDR2 SVGIG (reference sequence). V was cut by 1 base and J by 3 bases, with 9 bases left in between. The length of the CDR3 is 13 residues. This sequence was found in a human donor with non-small cell lung cancer. J is TRBJ1-2 and V is TRBV30, with D unresolved. Sequencing was done on a sample of uninvolved lung tissue not adjacent to the tumor. CDR3 sequence reads: CAWSGGLDYGYTF. CDR3 bases: TGTGCCTGGAGTGGAGGATTGGACTATGGCTACACCTTC.